A selection of T cell receptor beta chains follows, all from one sample in a study of post-analysis software for immune sequencing data. TCRdb independently ran MiXCR on the PCR reads; one entry per CDR3 protein. The sample records over 700,000 distinct CDR3 sequences, roughly 27% being singletons. Sequencing was performed on blood. These receptors all stem from a girl aged 10 to 17 with multiple sclerosis. The CDR3 runs from the conserved cysteine through the conserved F or W. A D gene is named only where the DNA matches it firmly. Clone sizes are given selectively: once, few, many, or a class where the clone is expanded.

>NA|TRBJ1-5|NA|16|TRBV20-1
TGCAGTGCTAGAGATATGGGTTCGAGGAGCAATCAGCCCCAGCATTTT
CSARDMGSRSNQPQHF
>TRBD2|TRBJ2-1|NA|15|TRBV7-9
TGTGCCAGCAGCCCGAAGCGGGAGGTATACAATGAGCAGTTCTTC
CASSPKREVYNEQFF
>NA|TRBJ2-2|NA|14|TRBV28
TGTGCCAGCAGTTTACACAGGGTTGGCGGGGAGCTGTTTTTT
CASSLHRVGGELFF
>NA|TRBJ2-1|few|15|TRBV6-4
TGTGCCAGCAGTGACGCTTCAGCGGGTTACAATGAGCAGTTCTTC
CASSDASAGYNEQFF
>TRBD1|TRBJ2-7|NA|13|TRBV5-1
TGCGCCAGCAGCCTGGGGGACAGTGTGGAGCAGTACTTC
CASSLGDSVEQYF
>NA|TRBJ1-2|NA|16|TRBV7-2
TGTGCCAGCAGCACGACGAACGCAGGGTGGGCCTATGGCTACACCTTC
CASSTTNAGWAYGYTF
>NA|TRBJ2-7|NA|20|TRBV5-5
TGTGCCAGCAGCTTGGTGAGTAAGCCTATAGCGGCCAAGAGCTCCTACGAGCAGTACTTC
CASSLVSKPIAAKSSYEQYF
>NA|TRBJ2-3|few|14|TRBV7-2
TGTGCCAGCACCATTCGGGCGGACACAGATACGCAGTATTTT
CASTIRADTDTQYF
>TRBD2|TRBJ2-5|NA|16|TRBV27
TGTGCCAGCAAAAGGTGGACTAGCGGGGGACTAGAGACCCAGTACTTC
CASKRWTSGGLETQYF
>TRBD2|TRBJ2-1|NA|13|TRBV29-1
TGCAGCGTTGACCGACTAGCGAGCGATAAGCAGTTCTTC
CSVDRLASDKQFF
>NA|TRBJ2-1|NA|13|TRBV20-1
TGCAGTGCTAGTAGGACATCCCACAATGAGCAGTTCTTC
CSASRTSHNEQFF
>NA|TRBJ2-7|few|13|TRBV25-1
TGTGCCAGCAGGGTTAATGACGGCTACGAGCAGTACTTC
CASRVNDGYEQYF
>NA|TRBJ1-5|NA|13|TRBV6-4
TGTGCCAGCGCCGGGGGCCTTAATCAGCCCCAGCATTTT
CASAGGLNQPQHF
>NA|TRBJ2-7|few|13|TRBV20-1
TGCAGTGCTAGAGATCCTATCAACCGCGAGCAGTACTTC
CSARDPINREQYF
>NA|TRBJ2-4|few|18|TRBV5-1
TGCGCCAGCAGCTTGGCCCAAGCGCCCCCCTCCCCGGGAAACATTCAGTACTTC
CASSLAQAPPSPGNIQYF
>NA|TRBJ1-1|few|13|TRBV4-1
TGCGCCAGCAGCCAGAGGTCCGGAATCGAAGCTTTCTTT
CASSQRSGIEAFF
>NA|TRBJ2-3|NA|15|TRBV7-2
TGTGCCAGCAGCCACCCCTTTGAGGGCACAGGTACGCAGTATTTT
CASSHPFEGTGTQYF
>TRBD2|TRBJ2-1|NA|14|TRBV15
TGTGCCACCAGCACTGGACTAGGTCTCGATGAGCAGTTCTTC
CATSTGLGLDEQFF
>TRBD2|TRBJ2-3|NA|18|TRBV7-9
TGTGCCAGCAGCTTACGGCGACTAGCGGGAGGGGCCCCAGATACGCAGTATTTT
CASSLRRLAGGAPDTQYF
>TRBD1|TRBJ2-7|few|16|TRBV28
TGTGCCAGCAGGGTCGGGACAGGAGCAAGCTCCTACGAGCAGTACTTC
CASRVGTGASSYEQYF
>NA|TRBJ2-1|NA|12|TRBV10-3
TGTGCCACCTTTAGCTCCTACAATGAGCAGTTCTTC
CATFSSYNEQFF
>TRBD1|TRBJ2-7|few|14|TRBV11-2
TGTGCCAGCAGCTTAGGCCAGGTCAGGGGGGAGCAGTACTTC
CASSLGQVRGEQYF
>NA|TRBJ2-3|NA|15|TRBV7-9
TGTGCCAGCAGCCCTATACGGGCCAGCACAGATACGCAGTATTTT
CASSPIRASTDTQYF
>TRBD1|TRBJ2-3|few|17|TRBV5-5
TGTGCCAGCAGCGTGACCCACGGACAGGCGTTCACAGATACGCAGTATTTT
CASSVTHGQAFTDTQYF
>NA|TRBJ2-5|few|14|TRBV12-3/TRBV12-4
TGTGCCAGCAGGCAACAGGGATGGGGAGAGACCCAGTACTTC
CASRQQGWGETQYF
>NA|TRBJ2-7|few|14|TRBV10-3
TGTGCCATCAGTGAGCCAGAGAACACCTACGAGCAGTACTTC
CAISEPENTYEQYF
>TRBD2|TRBJ2-3|NA|16|TRBV6-4
TGTGCCAGCAGTGACTTAGCGGGCCCGGGCCCAGATACGCAGTATTTT
CASSDLAGPGPDTQYF
>NA|TRBJ1-1|NA|12|TRBV25-1
TGTGCCAGCAGTGAAGTAGGCACTGAAGCTTTCTTT
CASSEVGTEAFF
>NA|TRBJ2-5|few|14|TRBV6-5
TGTGCCAGCAGTTACTCACAGATCGGAGAGACCCAGTACTTC
CASSYSQIGETQYF
>NA|TRBJ2-4|once|13|TRBV5-1
TGCGCCAGCAACCGGGACTCAGCCTACGGGCAGTACTTC
CASNRDSAYGQYF
>NA|TRBJ1-1|NA|15|TRBV14
TGTGTCAGCAGCCATACGCCGGGGCTCCGGACTGAAGCTTTCTTT
CVSSHTPGLRTEAFF
>TRBD2|TRBJ2-1|few|17|TRBV27
TGTGCCAGCACCGTAGGGGCGGGAGGGCTTGGTTCGGGTGAGCAGTTCTTC
CASTVGAGGLGSGEQFF
>NA|TRBJ1-4|NA|15|TRBV10-3
TGTGCCATCAGTGGGGGCGAGGCAACTAATGAAAAACCGTTTTTT
CAISGGEATNEKPFF
>TRBD1|TRBJ2-5|few|15|TRBV20-1
TGCAGTGCTAGACCGCGACAGGGGATTACAGAGACCCAGTACTTC
CSARPRQGITETQYF
>NA|TRBJ2-5|few|13|TRBV20-1
TGCAGGGTCTGGGGCTACGACCAAGAGACCCAGTACTTC
CRVWGYDQETQYF
>TRBD2|TRBJ2-1|NA|14|TRBV14
TGTGCCAGCAGTCGGACTAGCGGGGCCAATGAGCAGTTCTTC
CASSRTSGANEQFF
>NA|TRBJ2-1|few|13|TRBV7-8
TGTGCCAGCAGCTTAGCGCGCCTAAATGAGCAGTTCTTC
CASSLARLNEQFF
>NA|TRBJ2-1|few|13|TRBV12-3/TRBV12-4
TGTGCCAGCAGTCGGAGGGCCGGAAATGAGCAGTTCTTC
CASSRRAGNEQFF
>TRBD1|TRBJ1-1|NA|16|TRBV6-1
TGTGCCAGCAGTGAGAGACAGGGGCGCCGATGGACTGAAGCTTTCTTT
CASSERQGRRWTEAFF
>NA|TRBJ2-1|few|15|TRBV7-2
TGTGCCAGCAGCCCGACTACTAGCTCCTACAATGAGCAGTTCTTC
CASSPTTSSYNEQFF
>NA|TRBJ2-1|many|11|TRBV10-3
TGTGCCATCAACGGGGACAATGAGCAGTTCTTC
CAINGDNEQFF
>NA|TRBJ2-1|NA|15|TRBV12-3/TRBV12-4
TGTGCCAGCAGTTTAGGCCTAGCGTTCTACAATGAGCAGTTCTTC
CASSLGLAFYNEQFF
>TRBD1|TRBJ1-2|few|15|TRBV7-2
TGTGCCAGCAGCTGGAAGGGACAGGGGAACTATGGCTACACCTTC
CASSWKGQGNYGYTF
>NA|TRBJ2-5|NA|15|TRBV7-2
TGTGCCAGCAGCTCCCGGGGCATGCCCCAAGAGACCCAGTACTTC
CASSSRGMPQETQYF
>NA|TRBJ2-4|few|15|TRBV20-1
TGCAGTGCTAGAGGCCCTCAGGGGTTTGGCGACATTCAGTACTTC
CSARGPQGFGDIQYF
>TRBD1|TRBJ2-7|NA|14|TRBV28
TGTGCCAGCAGTATCAGACAGGGTTACTACGAGCAGTACTTC
CASSIRQGYYEQYF
>NA|TRBJ2-7|NA|14|TRBV7-2
TGTGCCAGCAGATCGACAGGGAGGGCCTACGAGCAGTACTTC
CASRSTGRAYEQYF
>TRBD1|TRBJ1-1|few|15|TRBV3-1
TGTGCCAGCAGCCCAAAGCCAGGGGGTGGCACTGAAGCTTTCTTT
CASSPKPGGGTEAFF
>NA|TRBJ2-7|many|13|TRBV10-2
TGCGCCAGCAGTGAGCGGGGAACCTACGAGCAGTACTTC
CASSERGTYEQYF
>NA|TRBJ1-2|few|13|TRBV10-3
TGTGCCATCAGTGAGAGTCAGATCTATGGCTACACCTTC
CAISESQIYGYTF
>NA|TRBJ2-1|NA|13|TRBV12-3/TRBV12-4
TGTGCCAGCAGTTTAGCCGCGAGCTTTTCTCAGTTCTTC
CASSLAASFSQFF
>TRBD1|TRBJ2-4|NA|16|TRBV9
TGTGCCAGCAGCGTGGGACAGGGGAGGACCAAAAACATTCAGTACTTC
CASSVGQGRTKNIQYF
>NA|TRBJ2-5|few|15|TRBV12-3/TRBV12-4
TGTGCCAGCAGCCGCGGGACCGAATTCCAAGAGACCCAGTACTTC
CASSRGTEFQETQYF